These 10 T cell receptor beta chains share one sample of origin, sequenced in a study of CD8 T cells in ankylosing spondylitis. TCRdb redid the calling of the 5' RACE reads with MiXCR, one entry per CDR3 protein. This table has some 130,000 distinct CDR3 sequences, roughly 6.6% appearing once. The sample comprised blood, either unsorted or a sorted T cell fraction (not recorded which). The receptors here all came from a female donor with ankylosing spondylitis or in good health (not recorded which).

This clonotype was seen many times. The V call is TRBV27, the J call TRBJ2-7, with TRBD1 matching over 7 bases. The CDR3 sequence is 14 residues long. V trimming: 5 bases; J trimming: 5 bases; junction bases outside the gene matches: 9. Germline CDR1 MNHEY, CDR2 SMNVEV (reference sequence). CDR3 sequence (DNA): TGTGCCAGCAGTCTCAGGGGGTACAGGGACGAGCAGTACTTC. The encoded protein is CASSLRGYRDEQYF.

This clonotype occurred many times. The chain couples TRBV7-2 to TRBJ2-3; D call uncertain. V shed 1 base and J shed 7 bases, with 9 bases lying between them. CDR3 length: 13 amino acids. In germline, CDR1 is SGHTA, CDR2 FQGNSA. The CDR3 DNA reads as TGTGCCAGCAGCTTAGAGAAACAGAATACGCAGTATTTT. As protein: CASSLEKQNTQYF. The full variable domain, completed using reference TRBV7-2 and TRBJ2-3, is GAGVSQSPSNKVTEKGKDVELRCDPISGHTALYWYRQSLGQGLEFLIYFQGNSAPDKSGLPSDRFSAERTGGSVSTLTIQRTQQEDSAVYLCASSLEKQNTQYFGPGTRLTVL.

The sample holds many counts of this clonotype. V usage is TRBV12-3 or TRBV12-4 and J usage is TRBJ1-2; TRBD1 is a possible D gene (5 bases). CDR3 length: 13 amino acids. Trimming pared 4 bases from V and 6 bases from J, leaving 12 bases between. The CDR3 region is CASSSGQVDGYTF. The CDR3 DNA reads as TGTGCCAGCAGTTCGGGGCAGGTGGATGGCTACACCTTC.

In its sample, this clonotype was seen many times. The chain is built from TRBV12-3 or TRBV12-4 and TRBJ1-2, with a tentative D call TRBD1 (6 bases). The CDR3 totals 13 residues. The V end was cut by 2 bases, the J end by 8 bases, with 12 bases between. In nucleotides, the CDR3 is TGTGCCAGCAGTTTACAGGGGAAGGAAGGCTACACCTTC. This gives the protein CASSLQGKEGYTF.

This clonotype was observed at least ten times. The chain combines TRBV20-1 with TRBJ1-5; D gene uncertain. Trimming left V 2 bases short and J 6 bases short, with 8 bases between. The V gene's germline CDR1 is DFQATT and CDR2 SNEGSKA (reference sequence). CDR3 size: 12 residues. The CDR3 is CSARISGQPQHF. Written as DNA, the CDR3 is TGCAGTGCTAGAATCTCGGGTCAGCCCCAGCATTTT.

V gene TRBV20-1 combines with J gene TRBJ2-3; D is undetermined. Looked up from germline, CDR1 is DFQATT and CDR2 is SNEGSKA (reference sequence). V was pared by 3 bases and J by 0 bases, with 4 bases between. The CDR3 contains 12 residues. This CDR3 is CSASGSTDTQYF. For the CDR3, the DNA is TGCAGTGCTAGTGGAAGCACAGATACGCAGTATTTT.

This clonotype showed up many times. The chain employs TRBV21-1 and TRBJ1-2. TRBV21-1 is described as a pseudogene. This CDR3 spans 16 amino acids. DNA of the CDR3: TGTGCCAGCAGCAAAGTCTATAGGCGGGCAGCCTATGGCTACACCTTC. Encoded protein: CASSKVYRRAAYGYTF.

This clonotype was counted at least ten times. This chain joins TRBV12-3 or TRBV12-4 and TRBJ2-2; TRBD2 agrees at 10 bases. The CDR3 consists of 16 residues. Trimming removed 7 bases from V and 3 bases from J; junction bases left unmatched: 8. The CDR3: CASTLSGGLYTGELFF. Here the CDR3 DNA reads TGTGCCAGCACTCTTAGCGGGGGGTTGTACACCGGGGAGCTGTTTTTT.

The chain combines TRBV7-2 with TRBJ2-1; no definite D call. Germline V CDR1 and CDR2: SGHTA, FQGNSA. This CDR3 has 17 residues. Trimming removed 2 bases from V and 0 bases from J, with 14 bases in between. CDR3 loop: CASSLKEFPSSYNEQFF. CDR3 DNA: TGTGCCAGCAGCTTAAAAGAGTTTCCGAGCTCCTACAATGAGCAGTTCTTC. The full variable domain, with the rest looked up from reference TRBV7-2 and TRBJ2-1, is GAGVSQSPSNKVTEKGKDVELRCDPISGHTALYWYRQSLGQGLEFLIYFQGNSAPDKSGLPSDRFSAERTGGSVSTLTIQRTQQEDSAVYLCASSLKEFPSSYNEQFFGPGTRLTVL.

This clonotype was picked up a small number of times. The chain uses TRBV20-1 and TRBJ2-7; D gene unclear. CDR1 DFQATT and CDR2 SNEGSKA come from the germline V gene (reference sequence). Trimming pared 3 bases from V and 3 bases from J, leaving 15 bases between. The CDR3 is 14 residues long. The CDR3 coding sequence is TGCAGTGCTAGCGAAGTGGGCCCGGGCTACGAGCAGTACTTC. This encodes CSASEVGPGYEQYF.